Here is one T cell receptor (beta chain) with its context. Its antigen is unknown. PCR involved 60 Vbeta and 13 Jbeta primers. Using immunoSEQ multiplex PCR, the repertoire was profiled, and TCRdb retains in-frame clones only, with some absent. The sample contains 150,000 to 200,000 clones, more than 65% of which appear only once. Germline lookup yields CDR1 SNHLY and CDR2 FYNNEI. The V end lost 6 bases, the J end lost 0 bases, and 9 bases lay between the germline ends. This CDR3 contains 15 residues. The data stem from a study of cytomegalovirus exposure and HLA in healthy donors. Study results and caveats: In a later analysis, HLA-associated beta chains showed higher expansion and lower generation probabilities than comparable chains. Follow-up analysis seemed to connect common viral pathogens with several of the most significant clusters identified.

V is TRBV2 and J is TRBJ1-6; a possible D gene is TRBD1 (5 bases). The source of this sequence is a man between 45 and 60 years old in good health and CMV-seropositive. The sequencing sample was made of PBMCs. DNA of the CDR3: TGTGCCAGCAGACGACAGAGCTCCTATAATTCACCCCTCCACTTT. Translating it yields CASRRQSSYNSPLHF.